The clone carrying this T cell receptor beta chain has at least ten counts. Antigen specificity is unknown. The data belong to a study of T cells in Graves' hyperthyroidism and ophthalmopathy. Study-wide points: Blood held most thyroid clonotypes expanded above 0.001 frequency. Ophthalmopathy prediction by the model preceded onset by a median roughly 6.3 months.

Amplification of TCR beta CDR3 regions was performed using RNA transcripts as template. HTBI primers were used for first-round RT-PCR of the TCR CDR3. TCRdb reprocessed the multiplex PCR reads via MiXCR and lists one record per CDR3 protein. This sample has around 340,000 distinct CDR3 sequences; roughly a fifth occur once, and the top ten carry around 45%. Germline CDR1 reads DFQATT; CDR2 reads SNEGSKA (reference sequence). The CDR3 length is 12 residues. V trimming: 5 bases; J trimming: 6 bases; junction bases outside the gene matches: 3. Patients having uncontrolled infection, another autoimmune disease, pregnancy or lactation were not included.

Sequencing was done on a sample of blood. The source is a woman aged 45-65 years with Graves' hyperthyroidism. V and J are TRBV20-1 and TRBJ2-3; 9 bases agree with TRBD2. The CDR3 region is CSALAGVDTQYF. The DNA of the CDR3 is TGCAGTGCTTTAGCGGGAGTTGATACGCAGTATTTT.